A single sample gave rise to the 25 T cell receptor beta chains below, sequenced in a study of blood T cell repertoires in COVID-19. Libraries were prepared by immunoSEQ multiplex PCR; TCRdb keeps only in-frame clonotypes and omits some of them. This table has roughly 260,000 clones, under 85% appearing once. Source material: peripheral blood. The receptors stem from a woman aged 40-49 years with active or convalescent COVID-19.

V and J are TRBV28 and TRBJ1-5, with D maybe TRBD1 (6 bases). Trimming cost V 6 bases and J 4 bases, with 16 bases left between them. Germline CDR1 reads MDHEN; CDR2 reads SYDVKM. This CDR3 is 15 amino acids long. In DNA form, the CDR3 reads TGTGCCAGCAGGTTGTCGGACAGAGTTAATCAGCCCCAGCATTTT. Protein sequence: CASRLSDRVNQPQHF.

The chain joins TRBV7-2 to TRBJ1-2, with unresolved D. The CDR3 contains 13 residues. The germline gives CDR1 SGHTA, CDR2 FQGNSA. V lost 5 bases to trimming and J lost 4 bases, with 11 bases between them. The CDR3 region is CASSRGASYGYTF. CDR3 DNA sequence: TGTGCCAGCAGCCGAGGAGCGAGCTATGGCTACACCTTC. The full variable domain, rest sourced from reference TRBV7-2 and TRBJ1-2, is GAGVSQSPSNKVTEKGKDVELRCDPISGHTALYWYRQSLGQGLEFLIYFQGNSAPDKSGLPSDRFSAERTGGSVSTLTIQRTQQEDSAVYLCASSRGASYGYTFGSGTRLTVV.

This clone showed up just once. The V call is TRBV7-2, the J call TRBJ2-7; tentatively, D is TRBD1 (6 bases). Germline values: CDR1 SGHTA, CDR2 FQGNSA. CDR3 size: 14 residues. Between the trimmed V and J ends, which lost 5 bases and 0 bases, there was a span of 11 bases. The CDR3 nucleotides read TGTGCCAGCAGCGTTAGGGGGACCTCCTACGAGCAGTACTTC. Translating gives CASSVRGTSYEQYF. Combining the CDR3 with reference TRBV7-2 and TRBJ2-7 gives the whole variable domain GAGVSQSPSNKVTEKGKDVELRCDPISGHTALYWYRQSLGQGLEFLIYFQGNSAPDKSGLPSDRFSAERTGGSVSTLTIQRTQQEDSAVYLCASSVRGTSYEQYFGPGTRLTVT.

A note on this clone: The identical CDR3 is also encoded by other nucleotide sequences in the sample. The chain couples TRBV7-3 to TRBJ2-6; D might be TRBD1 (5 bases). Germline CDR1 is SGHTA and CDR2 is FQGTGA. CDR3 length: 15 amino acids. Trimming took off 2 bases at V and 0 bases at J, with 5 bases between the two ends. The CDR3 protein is CASSLDSSGANVLTF. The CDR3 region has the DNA TGTGCCAGCAGCTTAGACAGCTCTGGGGCCAACGTCCTGACTTTC.

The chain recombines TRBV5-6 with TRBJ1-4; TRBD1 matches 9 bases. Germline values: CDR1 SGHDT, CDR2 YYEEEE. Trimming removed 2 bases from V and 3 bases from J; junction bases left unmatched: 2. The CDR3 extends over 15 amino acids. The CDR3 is CASSLQGAANEKLFF. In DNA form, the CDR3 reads TGTGCCAGCAGCTTACAGGGGGCGGCTAATGAAAAACTGTTTTTT.

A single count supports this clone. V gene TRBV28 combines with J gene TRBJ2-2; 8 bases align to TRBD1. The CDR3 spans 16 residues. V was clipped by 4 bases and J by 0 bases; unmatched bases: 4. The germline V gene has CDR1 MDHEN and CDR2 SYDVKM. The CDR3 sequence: CASSSNRGANTGELFF. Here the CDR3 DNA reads TGTGCCAGCAGTTCCAACAGGGGGGCGAACACCGGGGAGCTGTTTTTT.

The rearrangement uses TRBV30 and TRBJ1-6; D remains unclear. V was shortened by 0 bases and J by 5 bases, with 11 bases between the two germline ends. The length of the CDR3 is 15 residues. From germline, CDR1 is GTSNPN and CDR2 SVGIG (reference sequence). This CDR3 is CAWSVEGSNNSPLHF. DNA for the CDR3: TGTGCCTGGAGTGTAGAGGGATCTAATAATTCACCCCTCCACTTT.

The CDR3 DNA reads as TGTGCCAGCAGTGCCAGGGGCCGAGCCTACAATGAGCAGTTCTTC. Translated, it gives CASSARGRAYNEQFF. The chain couples TRBV2 to TRBJ2-1; D is possibly TRBD1 (6 bases). CDR1 and CDR2 (germline): SNHLY, FYNNEI. Trimming removed 4 bases from V and 2 bases from J, with 12 bases in between. The CDR3 consists of 15 residues.

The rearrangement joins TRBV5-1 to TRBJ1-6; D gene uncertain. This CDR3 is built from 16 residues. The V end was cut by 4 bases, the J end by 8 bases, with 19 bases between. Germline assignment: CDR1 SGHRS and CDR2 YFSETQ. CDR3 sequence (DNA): TGCGCCAGCAGCCCTAGGGCCTCGGGAGGAGATTCACCCCTCCACTTT. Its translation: CASSPRASGGDSPLHF.

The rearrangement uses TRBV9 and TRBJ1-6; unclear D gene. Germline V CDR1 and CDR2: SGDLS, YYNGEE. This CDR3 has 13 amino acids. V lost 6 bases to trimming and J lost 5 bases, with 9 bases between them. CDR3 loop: CASTRDNNSPLHF. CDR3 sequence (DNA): TGTGCCAGCACCCGGGATAATAATTCACCCCTCCACTTT.

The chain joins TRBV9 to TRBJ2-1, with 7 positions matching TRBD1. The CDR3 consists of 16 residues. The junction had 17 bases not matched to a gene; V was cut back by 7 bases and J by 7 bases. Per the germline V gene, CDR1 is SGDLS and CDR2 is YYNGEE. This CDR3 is CASVDNRGSLGNEQFF. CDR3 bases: TGTGCCAGCGTCGATAACAGGGGTAGTTTGGGAAATGAGCAGTTCTTC.

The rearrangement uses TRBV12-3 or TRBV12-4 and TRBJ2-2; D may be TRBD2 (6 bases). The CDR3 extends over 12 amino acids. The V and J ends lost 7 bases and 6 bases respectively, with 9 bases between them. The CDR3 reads CASTRLAGELFF. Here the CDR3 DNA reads TGTGCCAGCACCAGACTAGCCGGGGAGCTGTTTTTT.

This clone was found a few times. This CDR3 reads CASSLGAGGGNEQFF. Written as DNA, the CDR3 is TGCGCCAGCAGCTTGGGGGCGGGCGGTGGGAATGAGCAGTTCTTC. The chain couples TRBV5-1 to TRBJ2-1; possible D gene TRBD2, 5 bases. V was pared by 0 bases and J by 7 bases, with 14 bases between. Germline CDR1 and CDR2: SGHRS and YFSETQ. This CDR3 comprises 15 residues.

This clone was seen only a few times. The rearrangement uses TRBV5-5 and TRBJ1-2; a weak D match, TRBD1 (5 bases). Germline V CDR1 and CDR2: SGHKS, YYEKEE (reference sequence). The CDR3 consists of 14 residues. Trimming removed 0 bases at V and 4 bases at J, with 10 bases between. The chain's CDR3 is CASSLGGASYGYTF. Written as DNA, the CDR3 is TGTGCCAGCAGCTTGGGGGGCGCCTCCTATGGCTACACCTTC.

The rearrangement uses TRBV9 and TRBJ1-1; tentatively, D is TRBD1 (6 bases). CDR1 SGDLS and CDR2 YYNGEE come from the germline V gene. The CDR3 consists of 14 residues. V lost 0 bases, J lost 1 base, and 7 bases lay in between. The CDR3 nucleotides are TGTGCCAGCAGCGTAGTGGGGGCGAACACTGAAGCTTTCTTT. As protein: CASSVVGANTEAFF.

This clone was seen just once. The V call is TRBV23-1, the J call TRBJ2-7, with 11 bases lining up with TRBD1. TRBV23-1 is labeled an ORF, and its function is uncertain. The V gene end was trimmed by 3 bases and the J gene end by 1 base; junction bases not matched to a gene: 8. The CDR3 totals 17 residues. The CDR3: CASSHRTGQGDSYEQYV. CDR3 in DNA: TGCGCCAGCAGTCATCGTACGGGACAGGGGGATTCCTACGAGCAGTACGTC.

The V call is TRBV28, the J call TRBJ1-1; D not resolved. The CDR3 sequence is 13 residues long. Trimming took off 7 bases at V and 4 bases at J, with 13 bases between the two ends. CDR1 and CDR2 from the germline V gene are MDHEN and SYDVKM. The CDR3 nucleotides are TGTGCCAGCAACGTCGTGGGGAGCACTGAAGCTTTCTTT. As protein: CASNVVGSTEAFF. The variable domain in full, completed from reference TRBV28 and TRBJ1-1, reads DVKVTQSSRYLVKRTGEKVFLECVQDMDHENMFWYRQDPGLGLRLIYFSYDVKMKEKGDIPEGYSVSREKKERFSLILESASTNQTSMYLCASNVVGSTEAFFGQGTRLTVV.

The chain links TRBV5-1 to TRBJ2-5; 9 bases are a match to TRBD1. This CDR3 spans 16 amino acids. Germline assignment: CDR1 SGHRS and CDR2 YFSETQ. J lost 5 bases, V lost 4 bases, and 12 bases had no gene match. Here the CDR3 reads CASSPRPGQGDETQYF. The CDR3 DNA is TGCGCCAGCAGCCCAAGGCCGGGACAGGGAGACGAGACCCAGTACTTC. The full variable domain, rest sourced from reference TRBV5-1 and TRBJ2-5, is KAGVTQTPRYLIKTRGQQVTLSCSPISGHRSVSWYQQTPGQGLQFLFEYFSETQRNKGNFPGRFSGRQFSNSRSEMNVSTLELGDSALYLCASSPRPGQGDETQYFGPGTRLLVL.

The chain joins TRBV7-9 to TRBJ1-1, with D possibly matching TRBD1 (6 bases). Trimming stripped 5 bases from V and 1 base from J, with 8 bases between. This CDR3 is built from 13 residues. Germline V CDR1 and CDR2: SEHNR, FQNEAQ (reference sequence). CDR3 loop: CASSPTGNTEAFF. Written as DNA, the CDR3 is TGTGCCAGCAGCCCGACAGGGAACACTGAAGCTTTCTTT.

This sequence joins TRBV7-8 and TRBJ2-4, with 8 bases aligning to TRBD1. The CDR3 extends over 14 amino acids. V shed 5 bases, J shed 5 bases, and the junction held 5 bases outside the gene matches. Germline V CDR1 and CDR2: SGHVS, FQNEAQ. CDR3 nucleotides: TGTGCCAGCAGCCGAGGGACAGGCGAAAACATTCAGTACTTC. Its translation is CASSRGTGENIQYF.

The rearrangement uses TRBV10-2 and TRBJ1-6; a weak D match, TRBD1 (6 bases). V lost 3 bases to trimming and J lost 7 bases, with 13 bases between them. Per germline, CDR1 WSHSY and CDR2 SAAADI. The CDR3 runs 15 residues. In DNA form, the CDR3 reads TGCGCCAGCAGTGAAACGGGACAACCCAATTCACCCCTCCACTTT. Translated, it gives CASSETGQPNSPLHF.

CDR3 amino acids: CASSSRTGGEQYF. The CDR3 DNA is TGTGCCAGCAGCTCGCGGACAGGGGGCGAGCAGTACTTC. The chain is built from TRBV7-2 and TRBJ2-7, with TRBD1 identical over 10 bases. This CDR3 region has 13 residues. The V segment lost 4 bases and the J segment 6 bases; nucleotides outside the gene matches: 3. From germline, CDR1 is SGHTA and CDR2 FQGNSA.

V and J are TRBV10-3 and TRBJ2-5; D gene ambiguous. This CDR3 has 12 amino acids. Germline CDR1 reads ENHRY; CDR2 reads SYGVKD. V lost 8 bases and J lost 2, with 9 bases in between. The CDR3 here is CAIGASQETQYF. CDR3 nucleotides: TGTGCCATCGGAGCTTCACAAGAGACCCAGTACTTC.

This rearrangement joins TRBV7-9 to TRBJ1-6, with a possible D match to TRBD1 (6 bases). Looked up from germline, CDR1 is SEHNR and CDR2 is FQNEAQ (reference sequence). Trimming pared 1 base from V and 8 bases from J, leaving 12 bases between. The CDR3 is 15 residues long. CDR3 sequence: CASSLEKAGDSPLHF. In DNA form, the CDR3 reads TGTGCCAGCAGCTTAGAAAAGGCAGGGGATTCACCCCTCCACTTT.

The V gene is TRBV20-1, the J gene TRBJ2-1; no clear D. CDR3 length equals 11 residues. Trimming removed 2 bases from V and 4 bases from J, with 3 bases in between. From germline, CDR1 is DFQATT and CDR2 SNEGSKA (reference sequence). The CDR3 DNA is TGCAGTGCTAGACATTACAATGAGCAGTTCTTC. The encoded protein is CSARHYNEQFF.